This TCR beta chain derives from a study of blood T cell repertoires in COVID-19. Looking at the study overall: Italy, Spain and the United States were the sources of the convalescent and acute COVID-19 samples. T cells, B-cell-depleted T cells, or PBMCs supplied cDNA or gDNA.

The CDR3 sequence is 14 residues long. V lost 7 bases, J lost 0 bases, and 12 bases lay in between. CDR1 SNHLY and CDR2 FYNNEI come from the germline V gene. Per the study methods: Amplification of reference gene primers was used by the study to estimate nucleated cell counts. The assay was immunoSEQ multiplex PCR, and TCRdb's table has in-frame clones only and misses some. V and J calls and clone size are copied from that table; D and trimming were computed from the DNA. The profile shows fewer than 200,000 clones, about four fifths of them singletons. The V and J genes are TRBV2 and TRBJ1-1; unclear D gene. The TCR sequence derives from a woman older than 75 with acute or convalescent COVID-19. The sample consisted of peripheral blood. Written as DNA, the CDR3 is TGTGCCAGCATAGAGGGAGAACTGAACACTGAAGCTTTCTTT. The encoded protein is CASIEGELNTEAFF.